This entry lists 20 T cell receptor beta chains sequenced from one sample in a study of beta chain features in type 1 diabetes. Regarding the study as a whole: Type 1 diabetes patients had moderately but significantly shorter TCRB CDR3s in all four CD4+ subsets.

The antigens these receptors bind are not known. The sequenced template was cDNA made from the entire isolated RNA. Only in-frame clones appear in the TCRdb table, and some are missing; sequencing was by immunoSEQ multiplex PCR. This table holds a few hundred thousand clones, roughly an eighth found once. The sequenced material came from naive CD4+ T cells from blood. The receptors were gathered from a man aged 30-40 years with type 1 diabetes.

CDR3 region: CATSSQGQGVEQFF. DNA for the CDR3: TGTGCCACCAGCAGCCAGGGACAGGGGGTCGAGCAGTTCTTC. J is TRBJ2-1 and V is TRBV15; 11 nucleotides align to TRBD1. Germline CDR1 LNHNV, CDR2 YYDKDF (reference sequence). The CDR3 loop spans 14 amino acids. The V segment lost 3 bases and the J segment 10 bases; nucleotides outside the gene matches: 5.

This clone was observed a few times. DNA of the CDR3: TGTGCCAGCAGCAGACTAGGGAACCAAGAGACCCAGTACTTC. Its translation: CASSRLGNQETQYF. The chain couples TRBV13 to TRBJ2-5; perhaps TRBD2 as D (6 bases). The germline V gene encodes CDR1 PRHDT and CDR2 FYEKMQ (reference sequence). Trimming shortened V by 5 bases and J by 0 bases, and 10 bases separated the two germline ends. This CDR3 spans 14 amino acids.

This clone was counted only a few times. The CDR3 bases are TGTGCCAGCAGCTCTGGGACTAGCAACTACAATGAGCAGTTCTTC. It specifies CASSSGTSNYNEQFF. This chain joins TRBV7-3 and TRBJ2-1; 9 bases fit TRBD2. The germline V gene has CDR1 SGHTA and CDR2 FQGTGA. V dropped 4 bases and J dropped 3; count of bases not matched to a gene: 4. This CDR3 spans 15 amino acids.

This chain joins TRBV4-3 and TRBJ1-1; tentatively, D is TRBD1 (6 bases). Trimming shortened V by 0 bases and J by 1 base, and 12 bases separated the two germline ends. Looked up from germline, CDR1 is LGHNA and CDR2 is YSLEER. CDR3 length: 16 amino acids. The CDR3 bases are TGCGCCAGCAGCCAAGAGGGGCGGGGGGCGAACACTGAAGCTTTCTTT. Translation: CASSQEGRGANTEAFF.

This clone was counted a few times. The V call is TRBV28, the J call TRBJ1-2, with D unresolved. The V gene's germline CDR1 is MDHEN and CDR2 SYDVKM. The CDR3 has 13 residues. V gave up 6 bases and J gave up 4 bases, with 12 bases separating them. The CDR3, as DNA: TGTGCCAGCAGCCAAGTAGCCACCTATGGCTACACCTTC. Amino acid sequence: CASSQVATYGYTF.

The J gene is TRBJ2-7, the V gene TRBV9, with 12 bases that match TRBD2. This CDR3 has 18 amino acids. The germline CDR1 and CDR2 sequences are SGDLS and YYNGEE. Losses at the gene ends were 4 bases for V and 2 bases for J; bases not matched to a gene: 13. CDR3 loop: CASSPRSLTSGGPYEQYF. CDR3 sequence (DNA): TGTGCCAGCAGCCCTCGTAGCTTAACTAGCGGGGGGCCCTACGAGCAGTACTTC. The full variable domain, in which reference TRBV9 and TRBJ2-7 provide the parts outside the CDR3, is DSGVTQTPKHLITATGQRVTLRCSPRSGDLSVYWYQQSLDQGLQFLIQYYNGEERAKGNILERFSAQQFPDLHSELNLSSLELGDSALYFCASSPRSLTSGGPYEQYFGPGTRLTVT.

There are a few counts of this clone. The CDR3 is CASSTRDTGKLFF. CDR3 in DNA: TGTGCCAGTAGTACCCGGGACACCGGTAAACTGTTTTTT. The rearrangement links TRBV19 to TRBJ1-4; perhaps TRBD1 as D (6 bases). Germline values: CDR1 LNHDA, CDR2 SQIVND (reference sequence). Trimming took 4 bases from V and 11 from J, leaving 14 bases between them. This CDR3 spans 13 amino acids.

The chain links TRBV5-1 to TRBJ2-3; D unresolved. The ends were cut back, 1 base at V and 1 base at J, with 10 bases in the middle. The CDR3 covers 15 residues. Germline assignment: CDR1 SGHRS and CDR2 YFSETQ. CDR3 nucleotides: TGCGCCAGCAGCTTGCGGTCCCGGGGCACAGATACGCAGTATTTT. Translating it yields CASSLRSRGTDTQYF.

The chain carries TRBV28 and TRBJ2-7, with 11 nucleotides matching TRBD1. CDR1 is MDHEN and CDR2 is SYDVKM in the germline V gene. The CDR3 covers 15 residues. V shed 1 base, J shed 6 bases, and the junction held 5 bases outside the gene matches. The CDR3 region is CASSLSPGQGGEQYF. CDR3 nucleotide sequence: TGTGCCAGCAGTTTATCCCCGGGACAGGGGGGCGAGCAGTACTTC.

In this sample, this clone turned up a few times. The chain recombines TRBV9 with TRBJ2-7; no clear D. In germline, CDR1 is SGDLS, CDR2 YYNGEE. The CDR3 spans 15 residues. Trimming removed 0 bases at V and 0 bases at J, with 10 bases between. The CDR3 coding sequence is TGTGCCAGCAGCGTAGGACCGGCTAGCTCCTACGAGCAGTACTTC. Its protein is CASSVGPASSYEQYF.

The chain is built from TRBV28 and TRBJ2-7, with 9 bases fitting TRBD1. The CDR3 covers 14 residues. V shed 6 bases and J 3 bases; nucleotides not matched to a gene: 6. Germline lookup yields CDR1 MDHEN and CDR2 SYDVKM. The CDR3, as DNA: TGTGCCAGCAGCCCCGGGACAGGGTTCTACGAGCAGTACTTC. Protein product: CASSPGTGFYEQYF. The whole variable domain, filled in from reference TRBV28 and TRBJ2-7, reads DVKVTQSSRYLVKRTGEKVFLECVQDMDHENMFWYRQDPGLGLRLIYFSYDVKMKEKGDIPEGYSVSREKKERFSLILESASTNQTSMYLCASSPGTGFYEQYFGPGTRLTVT.

This sequence joins TRBV28 and TRBJ2-3; 7 bases match TRBD1. The CDR3 has 18 residues. Germline-derived CDR1 and CDR2 are MDHEN and SYDVKM. The V gene end was trimmed by 6 bases and the J gene end by 4 bases; junction bases not matched to a gene: 19. The CDR3 reads CASSRLRQGITRSDTQYF. CDR3 in DNA: TGTGCCAGCAGCCGTCTCCGACAGGGAATTACGAGGTCAGATACGCAGTATTTT.

This clone turned up a few times. The rearrangement uses TRBV27 and TRBJ2-1; 8 bases map to TRBD1. This CDR3 region has 15 residues. Germline loops: CDR1 MNHEY, CDR2 SMNVEV (reference sequence). The V segment lost 2 bases and the J segment 6 bases; nucleotides outside the gene matches: 6. The CDR3 spells CASSLRQGISNEQFF. The CDR3 DNA is TGTGCCAGCAGTTTACGACAGGGGATCTCCAATGAGCAGTTCTTC.

This rearrangement joins TRBV2 to TRBJ2-1; D is unresolved. The CDR3 has 14 amino acids. Per germline, CDR1 SNHLY and CDR2 FYNNEI. V lost 8 bases, J lost 0 bases, and 11 bases lay in between. In DNA, the CDR3 is TGTGCCAGCGACCCAGGTCCCTCCTACAATGAGCAGTTCTTC. It translates to CASDPGPSYNEQFF.

There are a few counts of this clone. The chain employs TRBV19 and TRBJ1-2; D call uncertain. Per the germline V gene, CDR1 is LNHDA and CDR2 is SQIVND (reference sequence). CDR3 length: 13 residues. The ends were cut back, 5 bases at V and 5 bases at J, with 12 bases in the middle. The CDR3 region has the DNA TGTGCCAGTAGTCCCCTGGGAGCTTATGGCTACACCTTC. Translating it yields CASSPLGAYGYTF.

J is TRBJ2-7 and V is TRBV28, with 12 bases fitting TRBD2. Germline V gene data show CDR1 as MDHEN and CDR2 as SYDVKM. The CDR3 contains 15 residues. Losses at the gene ends were 4 bases for V and 3 bases for J; bases not matched to a gene: 4. In nucleotides, the CDR3 is TGTGCCAGCAGTTCCTGGACTAGCGGGAACTACGAGCAGTACTTC. As protein: CASSSWTSGNYEQYF.

The CDR3 DNA sequence: TGTGCCAGCAGCCCACCCCGGGGTGGAGGATACACCGGGGAGCTGTTTTTT. Residues: CASSPPRGGGYTGELFF. V usage is TRBV5-4 and J usage is TRBJ2-2; tentative D call: TRBD2 (5 bases). This CDR3 is built from 17 residues. Trimming left V 4 bases short and J 3 bases short, with 19 bases between. Germline V gene sequence: CDR1 SGHNT, CDR2 YYREEE (reference sequence).

This clone showed up just a few times. This chain uses TRBV4-2 with TRBJ1-5; 8 bases map to TRBD1. V lost 6 bases to trimming and J lost 3 bases; unmatched junction nucleotides: 7. The CDR3 length is 15 residues. Germline V gene sequence: CDR1 LGHNA, CDR2 YNFKEQ. CDR3 bases: TGTGCCAGCAGACAGATGGACAGGGCCAATCAGCCCCAGCATTTT. Protein: CASRQMDRANQPQHF.

This clone was seen a handful of times. The chain links TRBV11-2 to TRBJ1-1, with D hard to call. V was clipped by 5 bases and J by 7 bases, with 14 bases between them. Germline loops: CDR1 SGHAT, CDR2 FQNNGV. The CDR3 has 13 amino acids. Here the CDR3 reads CASSPRADGEAFF. CDR3 sequence (DNA): TGTGCCAGCAGCCCCAGAGCGGACGGTGAAGCTTTCTTT.

This clone has just a few counts. The chain links TRBV5-1 to TRBJ2-7; 8 bases are shared with TRBD2. The germline CDR1 and CDR2 sequences are SGHRS and YFSETQ. This CDR3 has 14 amino acids. With V trimmed by 2 bases and J by 2 bases, 3 bases remained unmatched. CDR3: CASSFSGRPYEQYF. The CDR3 DNA reads TGCGCCAGCAGCTTCAGCGGGAGACCCTACGAGCAGTACTTC.